This T cell receptor (beta chain) was observed in a study of T-cell reconstitution after alpha-beta-depleted transplantation in children. During its preparation, the TCRbeta library received unique molecular identifiers. Each CDR3 protein is one row after TCRdb ran MiXCR on the PCR reads. The sample contains over 550,000 distinct CDR3 sequences, 10% of which appear only once. This CDR3 has 14 residues. Trimming removed 6 bases at V and 0 bases at J, with 12 bases between. Germline assignment: CDR1 MNHEY and CDR2 SVGEGT. This clonotype has only a few counts. The input for sequencing was PBMCs from the stem cell graft donor, taken from the stem cell graft. The rearrangement uses TRBV6-2 or TRBV6-3 and TRBJ2-7, with D hard to call. This sequence originates from a human donor who donated a stem cell graft to a child with acute myeloid leukemia. The CDR3 region is CASSPEQPSYEQYF. CDR3 DNA: TGTGCCAGCAGCCCTGAGCAGCCCTCCTACGAGCAGTACTTC.